This T cell receptor (beta chain) stems from a study of T-cell memory formation after mild COVID-19. Germline V gene lookup returns CDR1 SQVTM and CDR2 ANQGSEA. The length of the CDR3 is 14 residues. The trim removed 3 bases at V and 4 bases at J, leaving 7 bases unmatched. Via MiXCR, TCRdb re-called the 5' RACE reads, giving one row per CDR3 protein. The table records under 450,000 distinct CDR3 sequences, about an eighth of them present only once. The sample comprised PBMCs or a T cell subset sorted from them (not recorded which). The source is a man between 18 and 29 years old who had mild COVID-19 (a few samples of this study predate the infection). Cell type and time point are not known. This sequence joins TRBV29-1 and TRBJ2-7; 9 nucleotides align to TRBD2. CDR3 in DNA: TGCAGCGTTGAGGGAATAGCGGGGGAGTACGAGCAGTACTTC. As protein: CSVEGIAGEYEQYF.